The 16 T cell receptor beta chains below all came from one sample that was sequenced in a study of tumor-infiltrating lymphocytes in primary liver carcinoma. A constant-region primer primed TCR beta cDNA synthesis from about 550 ng of total RNA. It was through three nested multiplex PCR rounds of slightly modified ARM-PCR that TCR beta libraries arose. It was with TRBV1-TRBV30 forward primers and a C-beta reverse primer that the first two PCR rounds were run, at approximately 10 cycles each. TCRdb re-called the multiplex PCR reads with MiXCR, one entry per CDR3 protein. The sample carries some 190,000 distinct CDR3 sequences, 50% to 75% recorded once. Unsorted whole blood yielded the blood RNA, and germline DNA was also extracted. Sequencing used peripheral blood. These receptors all come from a middle-aged man with primary liver carcinoma and hepatitis B virus infection.

The chain links TRBV29-1 to TRBJ1-1; D is perhaps TRBD1 (5 bases). Germline V gives CDR1 SQVTM, CDR2 ANQGSEA. The CDR3 extends over 13 amino acids. Trimming left V 4 bases short and J 4 bases short, with 13 bases between. The CDR3 region is CSVVGMGGTEAFF. In DNA form, the CDR3 reads TGCAGCGTTGTTGGTATGGGGGGCACTGAAGCTTTCTTT.

Note on this clonotype: The junction differs from germline at one of its ends, possibly a read error. The chain carries TRBV12-3 or TRBV12-4 and TRBJ2-5; D is uncertain. The CDR3 spans 14 residues. The CDR3: CASSFPDGLLAQYF. As DNA, the CDR3 is TGTGCAAGCAGTTTCCCGGACGGCCTATTGGCCCAGTACTTC.

This chain uses TRBV29-1 with TRBJ2-2; possible D gene TRBD2, 7 bases. V was trimmed by 6 bases and J by 4 bases, leaving 15 bases between them. CDR3 length: 14 amino acids. CDR1 is SQVTM and CDR2 is ANQGSEA in the germline V gene. DNA of the CDR3: TGCAGCGTAGACGGGGGCGGGGGCACCGGGGAGCTGTTTTTT. Translation gives CSVDGGGGTGELFF.

This clonotype has at least ten counts. The V and J genes are TRBV11-2 and TRBJ1-1; the D is unclear. The germline CDR1 and CDR2 sequences are SGHAT and FQNNGV. The CDR3 length is 11 residues. V lost 6 bases and J lost 1, with 3 bases in between. The CDR3 loop reads CASRQNTEAFF. CDR3 nucleotides: TGTGCCAGCAGACAGAACACTGAAGCTTTCTTT.

Remarks on this clonotype: A much bigger clone sits one base away, suggesting this may be a read error. The J gene is TRBJ2-7, the V gene TRBV29-1; 15 nucleotides line up with TRBD2. Germline V gene sequence: CDR1 SQVTM, CDR2 ANQGSEA. Germline trimming cut 7 bases from V and 3 bases from J; bases unmatched to any gene: 4. This CDR3 region has 14 residues. CDR3 in DNA: TGCAGCGCTGGACTAGCGGGAGGGTTCTACGAGCAGTACTTC. Amino acid sequence: CSAGLAGGFYEQYF.

This clonotype has a count of ten or more. V gene TRBV6-2 or TRBV6-3 combines with J gene TRBJ2-1, with D perhaps given as TRBD1 or TRBD2 (5 bases each). This CDR3 comprises 14 residues. Trimming took off 5 bases at V and 0 bases at J, with 8 bases between the two ends. CDR1 and CDR2 from the germline V gene are MNHEY and SVGEGT. CDR3 amino acids: CASSTGTSYNEQFF. The CDR3 region has the DNA TGTGCCAGCAGTACCGGGACCTCCTACAATGAGCAGTTCTTC.

Comments on this clonotype: A single base separates this from a much larger clone, so it may be a read error. The chain carries TRBV11-2 and TRBJ2-7; 13 bases are shared with TRBD2. The CDR3 covers 16 residues. Per the germline V gene, CDR1 is SGHAT and CDR2 is FQNNGV. V was pared by 7 bases and J by 3 bases, with 9 bases of the junction left unmatched. The CDR3 sequence is CASNSGLAGDRYEQYF. CDR3 DNA sequence: TGTGCCAGCAACTCAGGACTAGCGGGAGATCGCTACGAGCAGTACTTC.

This rearrangement joins TRBV10-3 to TRBJ1-5, with 10 bases matching TRBD1. Germline lookup yields CDR1 ENHRY and CDR2 SYGVKD. The length of the CDR3 is 16 residues. The J segment lost 6 bases and the V segment lost 3 bases, leaving 8 bases of the junction unmatched. CDR3 protein: CAISDPGTGVFQPQHF. The CDR3 DNA reads TGTGCCATCAGTGACCCCGGGACAGGGGTCTTTCAGCCCCAGCATTTT.

A word on this clonotype: At one end the junction does not follow the germline gene, possibly because of a read error. CDR3 sequence reads: CASSQSWAGLNTEALF. In DNA form, the CDR3 reads TGTGCCAGCAGCCAGAGTTGGGCGGGACTGAACACTGAAGCTCTCTTT. This rearrangement joins TRBV11-2 to TRBJ1-1; TRBD1 is a possible D gene (5 bases). This CDR3 is built from 16 residues. CDR1 and CDR2 from the germline V gene are SGHAT and FQNNGV.

V and J are TRBV29-1 and TRBJ2-7, with 14 bases lining up with TRBD2. Unmatched junction bases numbered 11, after V lost 5 bases and J lost 5 bases. CDR1 is SQVTM and CDR2 is ANQGSEA in the germline V gene. The CDR3 loop spans 16 amino acids. CDR3 in amino acids: CSVHTGTSGSGNEQYF. The CDR3 DNA reads TGCAGCGTTCATACCGGGACTAGCGGGAGTGGGAACGAGCAGTACTTC.

This clonotype was seen only a few times. This chain uses TRBV29-1 with TRBJ2-7; TRBD2 matches 11 bases. This CDR3 is 18 amino acids long. Trimming cost V 1 base and J 1 base; bases outside gene matches: 12. Germline V gene lookup returns CDR1 SQVTM and CDR2 ANQGSEA. The CDR3: CSVEGGPSGRSLSYEQYF. The CDR3 coding sequence is TGCAGCGTTGAAGGTGGTCCTAGCGGGAGGTCCCTTTCCTACGAGCAGTACTTC.

Details on this clonotype: The junction does not match germline at one end; this may be a read error. J is TRBJ2-7 and V is TRBV6-1, with a tentative D call TRBD1 (5 bases). The germline gives CDR1 MNHNS, CDR2 SASEGT. The CDR3 runs 18 residues. CDR3 sequence: CASSATGGWRLTTYEQYF. The CDR3 bases are TGTGCCAGTAGTGCTACAGGCGGCTGGCGCCTGACCACCTACGAGCAGTACTTC.

This clonotype was counted between two and nine times. The genes are TRBV6-5 and TRBJ2-3, with D uncertain. This CDR3 comprises 14 residues. Trimming left V 4 bases short and J 0 bases short, with 8 bases between. The germline V gene encodes CDR1 MNHEY and CDR2 SVGAGI. CDR3: CASSSTLSTDTQYF. DNA for the CDR3: TGTGCCAGCAGTTCCACCCTGAGCACAGATACGCAGTATTTT.

Notes on this clonotype: A read error may be the cause here, since a much bigger clone is one base away. The CDR3 here is CSAGGGNEALF. The CDR3 coding sequence is TGCAGCGCTGGCGGGGGGAATGAAGCTCTCTTT. The chain joins TRBV29-1 to TRBJ1-1, with D perhaps TRBD1 (5 bases). Germline V gives CDR1 SQVTM, CDR2 ANQGSEA. The CDR3 loop spans 11 amino acids.

V usage is TRBV7-9 and J usage is TRBJ1-1, with D tentatively TRBD1 (5 bases). Trimming stripped 1 base from V and 6 bases from J, with 15 bases between. The CDR3 is 15 residues long. Per the germline V gene, CDR1 is SEHNR and CDR2 is FQNEAQ (reference sequence). CDR3 amino acids: CASSLVPTGYAEAFF. Here the CDR3 DNA reads TGTGCCAGCAGCTTAGTCCCTACAGGTTACGCTGAAGCTTTCTTT. The whole variable domain, filled in from reference TRBV7-9 and TRBJ1-1, reads DTGVSQNPRHKITKRGQNVTFRCDPISEHNRLYWYRQTLGQGPEFLTYFQNEAQLEKSRLLSDRFSAERPKGSFSTLEIQRTEQGDSAMYLCASSLVPTGYAEAFFGQGTRLTVV.

Note on this clonotype: The junction and the germline gene differ at one end; a read error may be behind it. The chain carries TRBV11-2 and TRBJ2-3; no definite D call. CDR3 length equals 13 residues. From germline, CDR1 is SGHAT and CDR2 FQNNGV. The CDR3 DNA sequence: TGTGACAGCAGCTTCCATAGTACAGATACGCAGTATTTT. Translation gives CDSSFHSTDTQYF.